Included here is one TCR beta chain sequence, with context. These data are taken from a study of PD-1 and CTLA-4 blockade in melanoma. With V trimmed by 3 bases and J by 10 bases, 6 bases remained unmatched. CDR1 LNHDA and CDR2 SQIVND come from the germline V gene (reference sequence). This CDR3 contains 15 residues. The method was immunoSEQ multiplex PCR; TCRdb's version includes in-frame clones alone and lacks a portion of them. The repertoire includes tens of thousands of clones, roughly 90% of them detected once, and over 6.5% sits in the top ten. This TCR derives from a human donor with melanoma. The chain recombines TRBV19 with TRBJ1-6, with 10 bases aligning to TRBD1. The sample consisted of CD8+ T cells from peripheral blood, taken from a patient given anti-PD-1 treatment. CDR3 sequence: CASSIQGQGNSPLHF. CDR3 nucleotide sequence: TGTGCCAGTAGTATTCAGGGACAGGGGAACTCACCCCTCCACTTT.